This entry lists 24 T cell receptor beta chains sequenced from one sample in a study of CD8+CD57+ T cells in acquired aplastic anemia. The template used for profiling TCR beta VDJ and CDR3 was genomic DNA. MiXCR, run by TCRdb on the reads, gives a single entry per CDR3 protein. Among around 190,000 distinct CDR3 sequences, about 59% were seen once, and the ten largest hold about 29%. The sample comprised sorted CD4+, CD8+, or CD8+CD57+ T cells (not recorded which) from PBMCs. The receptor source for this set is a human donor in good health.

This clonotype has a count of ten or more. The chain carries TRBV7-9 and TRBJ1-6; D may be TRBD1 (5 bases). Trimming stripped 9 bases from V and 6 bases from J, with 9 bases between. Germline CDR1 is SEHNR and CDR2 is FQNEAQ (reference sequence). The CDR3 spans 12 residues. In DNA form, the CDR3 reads TGTGCCAGTCATGACAGTAATTCACCCCTCCACTTT. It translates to CASHDSNSPLHF.

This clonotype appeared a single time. The CDR3 nucleotides are TGCAGTGCTAGAGGCTTCGTGTCTAGCGGGGGGGTAGATACGCAGTATTTT. This translates into CSARGFVSSGGVDTQYF. The gene calls are TRBV20-1 and TRBJ2-3; 12 positions agree with TRBD2. This CDR3 spans 17 amino acids. Trimming took 1 base from V and 5 from J; bases not matched to a gene: 10. Germline CDR1 and CDR2: DFQATT and SNEGSKA (reference sequence).

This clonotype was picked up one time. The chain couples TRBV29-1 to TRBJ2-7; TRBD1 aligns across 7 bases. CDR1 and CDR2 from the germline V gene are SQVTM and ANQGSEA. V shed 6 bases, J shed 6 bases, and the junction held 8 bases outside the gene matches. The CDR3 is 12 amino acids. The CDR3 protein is CSVVQGSVEQYF. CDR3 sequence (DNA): TGCAGCGTCGTACAGGGGTCGGTCGAGCAGTACTTC.

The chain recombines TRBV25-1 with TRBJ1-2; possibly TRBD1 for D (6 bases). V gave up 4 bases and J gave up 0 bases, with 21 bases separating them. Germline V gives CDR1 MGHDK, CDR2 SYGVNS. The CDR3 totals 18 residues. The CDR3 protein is CASSGLQGDGISNYGYTF. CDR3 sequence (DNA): TGTGCCAGCAGTGGCTTACAGGGAGACGGGATCTCTAACTATGGCTACACCTTC.

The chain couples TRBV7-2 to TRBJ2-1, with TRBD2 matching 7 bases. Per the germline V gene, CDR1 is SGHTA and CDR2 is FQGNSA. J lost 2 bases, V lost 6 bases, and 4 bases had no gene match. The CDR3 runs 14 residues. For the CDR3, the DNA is TGTGCCAGCAGTATGAGCGGGGCCTACAATGAGCAGTTCTTC. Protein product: CASSMSGAYNEQFF.

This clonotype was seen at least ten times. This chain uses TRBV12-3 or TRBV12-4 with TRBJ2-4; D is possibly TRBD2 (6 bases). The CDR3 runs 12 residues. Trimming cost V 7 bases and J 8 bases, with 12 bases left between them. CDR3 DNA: TGTGCCAGCACCCTTCGCGGGGACATTCAGTACTTC. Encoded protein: CASTLRGDIQYF.

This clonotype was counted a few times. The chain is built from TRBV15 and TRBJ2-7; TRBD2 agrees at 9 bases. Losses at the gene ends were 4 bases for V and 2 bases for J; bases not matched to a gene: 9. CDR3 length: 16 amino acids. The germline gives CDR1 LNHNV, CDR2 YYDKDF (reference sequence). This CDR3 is CATSIPAGGGTYEQYF. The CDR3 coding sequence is TGTGCCACCAGCATCCCTGCGGGGGGGGGAACCTACGAGCAGTACTTC.

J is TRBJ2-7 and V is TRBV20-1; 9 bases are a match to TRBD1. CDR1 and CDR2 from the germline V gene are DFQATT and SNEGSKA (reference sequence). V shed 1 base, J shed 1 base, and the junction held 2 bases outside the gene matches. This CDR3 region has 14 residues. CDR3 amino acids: CSARGDRVSYEQYF. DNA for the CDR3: TGCAGTGCTAGAGGGGACAGGGTTTCCTACGAGCAGTACTTC.

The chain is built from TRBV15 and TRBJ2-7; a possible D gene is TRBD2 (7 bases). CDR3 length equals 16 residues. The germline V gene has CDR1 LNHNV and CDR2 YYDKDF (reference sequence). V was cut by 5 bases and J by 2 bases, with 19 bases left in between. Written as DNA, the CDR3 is TGTGCCACCAGCTCATCCTGGGGGAGGGGGGCCTACGAGCAGTACTTC. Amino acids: CATSSSWGRGAYEQYF. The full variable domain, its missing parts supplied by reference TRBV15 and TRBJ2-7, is DAMVIQNPRYQVTQFGKPVTLSCSQTLNHNVMYWYQQKSSQAPKLLFHYYDKDFNNEADTPDNFQSRRPNTSFCFLDIRSPGLGDTAMYLCATSSSWGRGAYEQYFGPGTRLTVT.

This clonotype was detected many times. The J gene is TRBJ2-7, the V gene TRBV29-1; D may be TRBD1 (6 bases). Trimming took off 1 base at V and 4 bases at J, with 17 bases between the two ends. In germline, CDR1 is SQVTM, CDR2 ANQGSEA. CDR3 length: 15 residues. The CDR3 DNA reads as TGCAGCGTTGAAGGGTTGAGGGGGTTGGGTTACGAGCAGTACTTC. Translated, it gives CSVEGLRGLGYEQYF.

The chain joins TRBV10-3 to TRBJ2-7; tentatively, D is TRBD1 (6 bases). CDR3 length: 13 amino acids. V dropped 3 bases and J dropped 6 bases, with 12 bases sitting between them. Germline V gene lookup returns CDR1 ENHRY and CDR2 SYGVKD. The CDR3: CAISEQGLAEQYF. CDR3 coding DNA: TGTGCCATCAGTGAACAGGGCCTCGCCGAGCAGTACTTC.

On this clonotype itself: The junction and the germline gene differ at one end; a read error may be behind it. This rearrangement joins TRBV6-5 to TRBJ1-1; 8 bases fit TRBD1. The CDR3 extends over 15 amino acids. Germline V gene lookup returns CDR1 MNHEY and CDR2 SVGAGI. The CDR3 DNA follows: TGTGCCAGCAGTGAAGGACAGGGAATGAACACTGAAGCTTCCTTT. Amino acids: CASSEGQGMNTEASF.

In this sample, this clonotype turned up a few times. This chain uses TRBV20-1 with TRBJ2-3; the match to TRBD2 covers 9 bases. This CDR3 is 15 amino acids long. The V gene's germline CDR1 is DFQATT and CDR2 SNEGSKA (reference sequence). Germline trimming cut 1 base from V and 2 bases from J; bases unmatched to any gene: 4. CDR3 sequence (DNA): TGCAGTGCTAGAGGGGTAGCGGGAGCCACAGATACGCAGTATTTT. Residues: CSARGVAGATDTQYF.

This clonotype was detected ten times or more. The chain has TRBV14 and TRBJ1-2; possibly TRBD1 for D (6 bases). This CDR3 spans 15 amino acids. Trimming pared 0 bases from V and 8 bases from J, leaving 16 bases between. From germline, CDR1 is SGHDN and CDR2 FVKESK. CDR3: CASSQEVGQLAGYTF. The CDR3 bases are TGTGCCAGCAGCCAAGAAGTCGGACAGTTGGCCGGCTACACCTTC.

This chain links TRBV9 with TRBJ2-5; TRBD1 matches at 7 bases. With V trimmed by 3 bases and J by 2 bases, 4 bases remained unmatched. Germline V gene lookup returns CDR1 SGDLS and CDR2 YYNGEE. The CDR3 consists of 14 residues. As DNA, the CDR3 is TGTGCCAGCAGCGAGACAGGGTTGCAAGAGACCCAGTACTTC. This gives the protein CASSETGLQETQYF.

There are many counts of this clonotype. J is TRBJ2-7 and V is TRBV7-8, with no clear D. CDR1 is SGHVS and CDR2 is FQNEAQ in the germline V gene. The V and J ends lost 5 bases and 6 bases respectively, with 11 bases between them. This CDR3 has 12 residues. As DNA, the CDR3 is TGTGCCAGCAGCCCAGGACGGGTCGAGCAGTACTTC. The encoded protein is CASSPGRVEQYF. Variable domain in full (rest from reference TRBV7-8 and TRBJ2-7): GAGVSQSPRYKVAKRGQDVALRCDPISGHVSLFWYQQALGQGPEFLTYFQNEAQLDKSGLPSDRFFAERPEGSVSTLKIQRTQQEDSAVYLCASSPGRVEQYFGPGTRLTVT.

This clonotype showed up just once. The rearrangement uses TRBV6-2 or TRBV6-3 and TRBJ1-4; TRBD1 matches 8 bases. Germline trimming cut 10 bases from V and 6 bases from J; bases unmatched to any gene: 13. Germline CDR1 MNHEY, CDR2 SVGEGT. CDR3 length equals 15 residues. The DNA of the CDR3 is TGTGCCATACGGTACTACACGGACAGGGATGAAAAACTGTTTTTT. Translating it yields CAIRYYTDRDEKLFF.

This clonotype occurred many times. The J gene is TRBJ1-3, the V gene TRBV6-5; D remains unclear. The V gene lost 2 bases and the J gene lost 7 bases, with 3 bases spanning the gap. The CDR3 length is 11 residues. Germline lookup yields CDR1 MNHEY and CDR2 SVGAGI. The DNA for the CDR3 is TGTGCCAGCAGTTACGCGAACACCATATATTTT. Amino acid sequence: CASSYANTIYF.

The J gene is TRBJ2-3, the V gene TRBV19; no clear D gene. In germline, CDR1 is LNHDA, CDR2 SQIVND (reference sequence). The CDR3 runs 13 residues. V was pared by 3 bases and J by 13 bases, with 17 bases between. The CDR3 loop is CASSIQPRRTEYF. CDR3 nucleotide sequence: TGTGCCAGTAGTATCCAGCCCCGAAGAACGGAGTATTTT.

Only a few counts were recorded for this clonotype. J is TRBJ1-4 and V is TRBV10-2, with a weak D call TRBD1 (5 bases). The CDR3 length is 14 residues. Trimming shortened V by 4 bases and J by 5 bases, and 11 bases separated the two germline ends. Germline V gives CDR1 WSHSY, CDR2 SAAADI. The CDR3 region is CASSVGRLNEKLFF. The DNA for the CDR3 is TGCGCCAGCAGTGTGGGACGGCTGAATGAAAAACTGTTTTTT.

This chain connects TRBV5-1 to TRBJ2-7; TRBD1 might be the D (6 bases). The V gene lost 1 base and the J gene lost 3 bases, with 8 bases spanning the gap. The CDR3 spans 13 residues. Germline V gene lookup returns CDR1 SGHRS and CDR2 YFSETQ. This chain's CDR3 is CASSLTGHYEQYF. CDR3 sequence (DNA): TGCGCCAGCAGCTTGACAGGGCACTACGAGCAGTACTTC.

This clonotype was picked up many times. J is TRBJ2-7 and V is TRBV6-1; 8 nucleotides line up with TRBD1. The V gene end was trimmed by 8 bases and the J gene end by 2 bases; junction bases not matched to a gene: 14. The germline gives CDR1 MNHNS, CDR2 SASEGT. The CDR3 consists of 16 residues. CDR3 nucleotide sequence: TGTGCCAGCGGCCCAGGACAGGGAAAAGCTACCTACGAGCAGTACTTC. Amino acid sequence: CASGPGQGKATYEQYF.

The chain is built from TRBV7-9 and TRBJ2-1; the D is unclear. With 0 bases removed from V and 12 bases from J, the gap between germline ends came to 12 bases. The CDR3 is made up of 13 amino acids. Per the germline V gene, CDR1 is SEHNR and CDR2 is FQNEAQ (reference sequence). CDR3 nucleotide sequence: TGTGCCAGCAGCTTAGCGCTGGGTGGTGTGCAGTTCTTC. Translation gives CASSLALGGVQFF.

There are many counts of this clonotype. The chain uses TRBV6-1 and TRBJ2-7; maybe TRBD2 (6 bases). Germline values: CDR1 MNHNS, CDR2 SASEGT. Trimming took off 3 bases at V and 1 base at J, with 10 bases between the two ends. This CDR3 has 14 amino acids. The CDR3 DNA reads TGTGCCAGCAGTGAGGAAGGGACTTCCTACGAGCAGTACTTC. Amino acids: CASSEEGTSYEQYF.